Each of the 10 T cell receptor beta chains below was sequenced from the same sample in a study of T cell repertoires in cytomegalovirus infection. Using its own MiXCR run on the reads, TCRdb lists one record per CDR3 protein. This sample yields approximately 730,000 distinct CDR3 sequences, of which almost 30% are seen a single time; roughly 13% belongs to the top ten. No antigen has been assigned to these receptors. The source material was cultured CD8+ T cells from PBMCs, sampled from culture after CMV antigen stimulation. These receptors originate from a human donor in good health (CMV status not recorded). Some clones in this sample may be carry-over from other donors' samples.

The genes are TRBV10-3 and TRBJ2-2; 8 bases fit TRBD1. V dropped 10 bases and J dropped 5; count of bases not matched to a gene: 15. Germline V gives CDR1 ENHRY, CDR2 SYGVKD. The CDR3 contains 16 residues. In DNA, the CDR3 is TGTGCCAGCGGAGATACAGGGGGAGTGGGGACCGGGGAGCTGTTTTTT. Translated, it gives CASGDTGGVGTGELFF.

With regard to this clonotype: One end of the junction fails to match germline, which may point to a read error. This sequence joins TRBV7-4 and TRBJ2-2; D possibly corresponds to TRBD2 (5 bases). The germline V gene has CDR1 SGHVT and CDR2 SQSDAQ. The CDR3 has 15 residues. CDR3 region: CASSLVTQNTGELIF. The CDR3 DNA follows: TGTGCCAGCAGCCTAGTAACGCAGAACACCGGGGAGCTGATTTTT.

The CDR3 sequence: CSVERTGVNTGELFF. Here the CDR3 DNA reads TGCAGCGTTGAACGGACAGGGGTTAACACCGGGGAGCTGTTTTTT. The V call is TRBV29-1, the J call TRBJ2-2; 9 bases are shared with TRBD1. The CDR3 length is 15 residues. Germline V gene sequence: CDR1 SQVTM, CDR2 ANQGSEA. V lost 2 bases to trimming and J lost 2 bases; unmatched junction nucleotides: 3.

In the case of this clonotype: The junction differs from germline at one of its ends, possibly a read error. The J gene is TRBJ2-1, the V gene TRBV7-7; D gene uncertain. The CDR3 covers 17 residues. Germline CDR1 is SSHAT and CDR2 is FNYEAQ (reference sequence). In DNA, the CDR3 is TGTGCTAGCAGCCTCCCGACGGAGCCCCCTCGATACAATGAGCAGTTCTTC. Amino acids: CASSLPTEPPRYNEQFF. The full variable domain, completed using reference TRBV7-7 and TRBJ2-1, is GAGVSQSPRYKVTKRGQDVTLRCDPISSHATLYWYQQALGQGPEFLTYFNYEAQPDKSGLPSDRFSAERPEGSISTLTIQRTEQRDSAMYRCASSLPTEPPRYNEQFFGPGTRLTVL.

This clonotype was seen a few times. V is TRBV6-5 and J is TRBJ2-7; 9 bases line up with TRBD1. V was clipped by 0 bases and J by 6 bases; unmatched bases: 6. There are 15 residues in the CDR3. Germline CDR1 MNHEY, CDR2 SVGAGI. The DNA of the CDR3 is TGTGCCAGCAGTTACTCATCCGGACAGGGGAGCGAGCAGTACTTC. Its translation: CASSYSSGQGSEQYF.

This clonotype has a count of ten or more. The chain employs TRBV7-2 and TRBJ1-4; 7 bases agree with TRBD1. The germline V gene encodes CDR1 SGHTA and CDR2 FQGNSA. The length of the CDR3 is 18 residues. V lost 3 bases and J lost 2; bases outside the gene matches: 12. The CDR3 DNA follows: TGTGCCAGCAGCTTGAGGACGACAGGGAGCATGACTAATGAAAAACTGTTTTTT. This sequence encodes CASSLRTTGSMTNEKLFF.

A few counts support this clonotype. V and J are TRBV5-5 and TRBJ2-1; D ambiguous. Deletions cut 3 bases from V and 2 bases from J, with 15 bases between. This CDR3 region has 16 residues. Germline V gene data show CDR1 as SGHKS and CDR2 as YYEKEE (reference sequence). The chain's CDR3 is CASSWIRQPTYNEQFF. In DNA form, the CDR3 reads TGTGCCAGCAGCTGGATTAGACAACCCACCTACAATGAGCAGTTCTTC.

The sample holds a few counts of this clonotype. The chain carries TRBV7-2 and TRBJ1-5; 7 bases match TRBD1. The V and J ends lost 0 bases and 2 bases, in that order; junction bases with no gene match: 7. Germline V gene sequence: CDR1 SGHTA, CDR2 FQGNSA. The CDR3 length is 17 residues. The CDR3 nucleotides read TGTGCCAGCAGCTTAGCTGGCGCAGGGGGTGGCAATCAGCCCCAGCATTTT. Translating gives CASSLAGAGGGNQPQHF.

The table lists this clonotype with a few counts. Written as DNA, the CDR3 is TGTGCCAGCAGCCCACGTCAAACGGCCCTGAACACTGAAGCTTTCTTT. Translation gives CASSPRQTALNTEAFF. The V call is TRBV3-1, the J call TRBJ1-1; D unresolved. Deletions cut 4 bases from V and 0 bases from J, with 15 bases between. Germline values: CDR1 LGHDT, CDR2 YNNKEL (reference sequence). There are 16 residues in the CDR3.

The V gene is TRBV7-2, the J gene TRBJ2-3, with D possibly matching TRBD1 (5 bases). The germline V gene has CDR1 SGHTA and CDR2 FQGNSA. The V gene lost 3 bases and the J gene lost 4 bases, with 8 bases spanning the gap. The CDR3 has 13 residues. The CDR3, as DNA: TGTGCCAGCAGCTTGCAGGGATCAGATACGCAGTATTTT. This translates into CASSLQGSDTQYF.